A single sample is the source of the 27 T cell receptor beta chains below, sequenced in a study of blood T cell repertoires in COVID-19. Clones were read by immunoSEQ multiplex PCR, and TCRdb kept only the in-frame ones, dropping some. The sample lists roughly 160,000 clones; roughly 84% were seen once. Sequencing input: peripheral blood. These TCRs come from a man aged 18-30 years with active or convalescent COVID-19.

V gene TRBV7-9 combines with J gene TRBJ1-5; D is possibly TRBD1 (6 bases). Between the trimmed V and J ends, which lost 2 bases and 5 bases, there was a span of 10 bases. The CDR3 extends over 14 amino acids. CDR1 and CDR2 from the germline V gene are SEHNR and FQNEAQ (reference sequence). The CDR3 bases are TGTGCCAGCAGCTTAACGACAGGCGATCAGCCCCAGCATTTT. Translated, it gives CASSLTTGDQPQHF. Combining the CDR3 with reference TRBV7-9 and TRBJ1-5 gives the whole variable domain DTGVSQNPRHKITKRGQNVTFRCDPISEHNRLYWYRQTLGQGPEFLTYFQNEAQLEKSRLLSDRFSAERPKGSFSTLEIQRTEQGDSAMYLCASSLTTGDQPQHFGDGTRLSIL.

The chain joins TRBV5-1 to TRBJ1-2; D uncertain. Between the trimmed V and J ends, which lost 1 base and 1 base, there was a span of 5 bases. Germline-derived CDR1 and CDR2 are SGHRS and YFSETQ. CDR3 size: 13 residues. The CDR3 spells CASSLNNNYGYTF. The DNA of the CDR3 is TGCGCCAGCAGCTTGAACAATAACTATGGCTACACCTTC.

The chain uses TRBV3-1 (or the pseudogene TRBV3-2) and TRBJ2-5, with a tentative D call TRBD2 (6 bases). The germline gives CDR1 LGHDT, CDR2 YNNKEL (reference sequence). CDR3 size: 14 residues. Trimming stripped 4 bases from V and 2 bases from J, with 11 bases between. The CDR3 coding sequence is TGTGCCAGCAGCCCCCGGGACTGGCAAGAGACCCAGTACTTC. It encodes CASSPRDWQETQYF.

The DNA of the CDR3 is TGTGCCAGCAGCTCCGGACTAGTTCGGGAGACCCAGTACTTC. This encodes CASSSGLVRETQYF. This chain links TRBV7-2 with TRBJ2-5, with 7 nucleotides matching TRBD2. The CDR3 totals 14 residues. Trimming took 4 bases from V and 5 from J; bases not matched to a gene: 7. From germline, CDR1 is SGHTA and CDR2 FQGNSA.

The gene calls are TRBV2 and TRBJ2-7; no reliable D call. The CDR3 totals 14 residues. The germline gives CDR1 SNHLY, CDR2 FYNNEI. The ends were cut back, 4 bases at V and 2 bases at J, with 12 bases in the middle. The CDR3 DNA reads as TGTGCCAGCAGTGCGGGTAGAGGCACCTACGAGCAGTACTTC. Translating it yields CASSAGRGTYEQYF.

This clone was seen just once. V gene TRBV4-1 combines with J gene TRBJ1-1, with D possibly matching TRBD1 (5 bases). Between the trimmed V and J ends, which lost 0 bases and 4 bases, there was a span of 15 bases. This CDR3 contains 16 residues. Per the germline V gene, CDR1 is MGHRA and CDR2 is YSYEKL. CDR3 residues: CASSQDIGAVSTEAFF. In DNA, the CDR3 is TGCGCCAGCAGCCAAGACATTGGGGCCGTTAGCACTGAAGCTTTCTTT.

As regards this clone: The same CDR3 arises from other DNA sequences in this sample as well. CDR3 sequence reads: CASSLPRGPQHF. As DNA, the CDR3 is TGTGCCAGCAGTTTGCCCCGAGGGCCCCAGCATTTT. The chain has TRBV28 and TRBJ1-5; no reliable D call. CDR1 and CDR2 from the germline V gene are MDHEN and SYDVKM. V was cut by 3 bases and J by 9 bases, with 9 bases left in between. CDR3 length: 12 residues.

CDR3 amino acids: CASSPPGTGGNEQFF. The CDR3 DNA is TGTGCCAGCAGCCCTCCCGGGACAGGGGGCAATGAGCAGTTCTTC. V gene TRBV6-2 or TRBV6-3 combines with J gene TRBJ2-1, with 11 bases aligning to TRBD1. The CDR3 totals 15 residues. Losses at the gene ends were 6 bases for V and 6 bases for J; bases not matched to a gene: 7. Germline CDR1 reads MNHEY; CDR2 reads SVGEGT.

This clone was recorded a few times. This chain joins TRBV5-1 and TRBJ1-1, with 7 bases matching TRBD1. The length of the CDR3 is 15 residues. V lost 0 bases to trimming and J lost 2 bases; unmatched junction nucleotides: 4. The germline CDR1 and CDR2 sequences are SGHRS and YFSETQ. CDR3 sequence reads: CASSLAGQRNTEAFF. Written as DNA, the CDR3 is TGCGCCAGCAGCTTGGCGGGACAGCGAAACACTGAAGCTTTCTTT.

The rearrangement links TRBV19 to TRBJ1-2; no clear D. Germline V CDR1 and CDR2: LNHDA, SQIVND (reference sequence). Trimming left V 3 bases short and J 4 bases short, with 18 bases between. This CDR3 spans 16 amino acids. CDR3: CASSIGSRVGFYGYTF. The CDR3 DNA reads TGTGCCAGTAGTATTGGCTCGAGGGTAGGATTCTATGGCTACACCTTC.

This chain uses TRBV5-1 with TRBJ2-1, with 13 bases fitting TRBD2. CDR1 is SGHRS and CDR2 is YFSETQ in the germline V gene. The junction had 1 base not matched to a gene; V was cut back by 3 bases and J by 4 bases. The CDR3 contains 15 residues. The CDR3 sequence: CASSWTSGGYNEQFF. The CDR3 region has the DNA TGCGCCAGCAGCTGGACTAGCGGGGGTTACAATGAGCAGTTCTTC.

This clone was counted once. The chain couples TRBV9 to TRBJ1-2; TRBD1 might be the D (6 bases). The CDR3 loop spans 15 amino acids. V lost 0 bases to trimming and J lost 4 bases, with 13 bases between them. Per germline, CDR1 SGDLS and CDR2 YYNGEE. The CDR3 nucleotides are TGTGCCAGCAGCGTAGTAGCCGGGACACCCTATGGCTACACCTTC. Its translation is CASSVVAGTPYGYTF.

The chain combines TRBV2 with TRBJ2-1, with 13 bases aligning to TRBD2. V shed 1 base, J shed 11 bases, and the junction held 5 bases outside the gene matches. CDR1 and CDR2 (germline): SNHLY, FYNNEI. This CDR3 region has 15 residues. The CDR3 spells CASSEGTSGGYKQFF. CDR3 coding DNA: TGTGCCAGCAGTGAAGGGACTAGCGGGGGCTATAAGCAGTTCTTC.

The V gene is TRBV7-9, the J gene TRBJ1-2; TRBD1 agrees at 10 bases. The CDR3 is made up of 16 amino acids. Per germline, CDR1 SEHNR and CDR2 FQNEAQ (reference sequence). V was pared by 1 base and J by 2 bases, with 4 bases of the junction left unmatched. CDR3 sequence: CASSLEMTGGNYGYTF. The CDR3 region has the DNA TGTGCCAGCAGCTTAGAAATGACAGGGGGCAACTATGGCTACACCTTC.

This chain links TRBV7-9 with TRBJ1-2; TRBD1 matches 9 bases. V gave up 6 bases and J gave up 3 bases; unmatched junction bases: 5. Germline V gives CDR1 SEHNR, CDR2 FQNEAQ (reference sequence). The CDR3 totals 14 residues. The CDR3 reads CASRRTGDDYGYTF. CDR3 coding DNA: TGTGCCAGCAGGAGGACAGGGGACGACTATGGCTACACCTTC.

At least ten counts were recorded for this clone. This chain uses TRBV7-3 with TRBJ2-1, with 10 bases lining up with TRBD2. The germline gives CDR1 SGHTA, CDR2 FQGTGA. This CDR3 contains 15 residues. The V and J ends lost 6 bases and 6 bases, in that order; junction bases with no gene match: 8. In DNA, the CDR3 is TGTGCCAGCAGTCGGACTAGCGGACCGATCAATGAGCAGTTCTTC. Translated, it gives CASSRTSGPINEQFF.

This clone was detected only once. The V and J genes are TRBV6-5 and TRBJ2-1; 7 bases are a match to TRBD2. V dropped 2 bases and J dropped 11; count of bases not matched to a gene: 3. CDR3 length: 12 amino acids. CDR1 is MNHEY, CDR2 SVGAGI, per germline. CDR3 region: CASSYGDYKQFF. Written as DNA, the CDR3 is TGTGCCAGCAGTTACGGGGACTACAAGCAGTTCTTC.

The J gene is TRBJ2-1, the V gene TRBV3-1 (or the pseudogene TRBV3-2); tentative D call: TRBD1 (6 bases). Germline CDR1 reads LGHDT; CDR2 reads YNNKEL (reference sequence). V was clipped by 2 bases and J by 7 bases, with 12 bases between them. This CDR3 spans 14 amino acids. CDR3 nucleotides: TGTGCCAGCAGCCAAATCTTCAGGGGAAATGAGCAGTTCTTC. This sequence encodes CASSQIFRGNEQFF.

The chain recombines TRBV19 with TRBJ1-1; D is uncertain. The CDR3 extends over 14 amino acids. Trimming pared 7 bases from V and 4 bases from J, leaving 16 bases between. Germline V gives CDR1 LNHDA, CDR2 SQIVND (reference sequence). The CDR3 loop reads CASMREIMGTEAFF. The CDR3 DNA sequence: TGTGCCAGTATGAGGGAGATTATGGGCACTGAAGCTTTCTTT.

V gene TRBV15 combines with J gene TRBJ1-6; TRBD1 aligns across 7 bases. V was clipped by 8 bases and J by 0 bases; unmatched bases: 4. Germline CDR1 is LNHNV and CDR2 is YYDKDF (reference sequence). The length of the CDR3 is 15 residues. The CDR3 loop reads CATGGDSSYNSPLHF. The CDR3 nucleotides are TGTGCCACCGGCGGGGACAGCTCCTATAATTCACCCCTCCACTTT.

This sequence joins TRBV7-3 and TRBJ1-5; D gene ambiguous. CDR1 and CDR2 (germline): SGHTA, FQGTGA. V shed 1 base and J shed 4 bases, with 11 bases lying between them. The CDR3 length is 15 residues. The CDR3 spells CASSLIGGANQPQHF. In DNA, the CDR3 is TGTGCCAGCAGCTTAATCGGCGGAGCGAATCAGCCCCAGCATTTT.

In DNA, the CDR3 is TGTGCCAGCACCCCCGGCGGCAAACGAGCTGGAAACACCATATATTTT. Its translation is CASTPGGKRAGNTIYF. The rearrangement uses TRBV28 and TRBJ1-3; D is uncertain. CDR3 length equals 16 residues. Germline values: CDR1 MDHEN, CDR2 SYDVKM. With 7 bases removed from V and 2 bases from J, the gap between germline ends came to 18 bases.

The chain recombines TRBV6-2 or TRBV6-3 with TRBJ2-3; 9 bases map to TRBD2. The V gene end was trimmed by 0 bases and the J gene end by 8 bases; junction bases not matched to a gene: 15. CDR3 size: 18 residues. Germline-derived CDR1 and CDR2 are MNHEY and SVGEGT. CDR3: CASSYSTASGALGVTQYF. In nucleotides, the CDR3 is TGTGCCAGCAGTTACTCGACGGCTAGCGGGGCCCTTGGGGTTACGCAGTATTTT.

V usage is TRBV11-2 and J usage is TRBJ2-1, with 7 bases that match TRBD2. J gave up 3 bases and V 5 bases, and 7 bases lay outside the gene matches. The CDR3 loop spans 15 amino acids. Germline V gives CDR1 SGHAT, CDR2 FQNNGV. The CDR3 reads CASSVLAFVYNEQFF. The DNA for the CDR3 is TGTGCCAGCAGCGTACTAGCGTTCGTCTACAATGAGCAGTTCTTC.

CDR3 residues: CASSDPAFRSYEQYF. The CDR3 region has the DNA TGTGCCAGCAGTGATCCGGCCTTCAGGTCCTACGAGCAGTACTTC. J is TRBJ2-7 and V is TRBV2; D remains unclear. The CDR3 totals 15 residues. V dropped 3 bases and J dropped 1 base, with 13 bases sitting between them. The germline V gene has CDR1 SNHLY and CDR2 FYNNEI.

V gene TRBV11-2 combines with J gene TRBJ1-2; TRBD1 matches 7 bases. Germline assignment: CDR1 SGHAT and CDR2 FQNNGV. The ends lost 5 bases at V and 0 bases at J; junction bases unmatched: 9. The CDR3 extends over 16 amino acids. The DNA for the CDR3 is TGTGCCAGCAGCCAGCAGGGGGTTCAAGCTAACTATGGCTACACCTTC. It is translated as CASSQQGVQANYGYTF.

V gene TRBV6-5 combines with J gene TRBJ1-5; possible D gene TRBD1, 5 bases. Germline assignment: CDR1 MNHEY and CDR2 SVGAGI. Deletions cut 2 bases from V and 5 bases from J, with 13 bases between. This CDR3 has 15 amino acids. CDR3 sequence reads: CASSYKGDFDQPQHF. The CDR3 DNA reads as TGTGCCAGCAGTTACAAAGGGGATTTCGATCAGCCCCAGCATTTT.